The subject of this entry is one T cell receptor beta chain. The CDR3 sequence is 11 residues long. CDR1 and CDR2 from the germline V gene are SQVTM and ANQGSEA. V was shortened by 7 bases and J by 6 bases, with 12 bases between the two germline ends. The sample is drawn from a study of early T cells in non-severe SARS-CoV-2 infection. TCRdb redid the calling of the 5' RACE reads with MiXCR, one entry per CDR3 protein. Among tens of thousands of distinct CDR3 sequences, approximately 11% were seen once, and the ten largest hold about 2.7%. The source was whole blood, collected at baseline. The chain carries TRBV29-1 and TRBJ1-2; no firm D call. The TCR was taken from an adult who was a healthcare worker with PCR-confirmed SARS-CoV-2 infection or an uninfected control (not recorded which). The CDR3 region has the DNA TGCAGCGCCGCGAGGGTCGATGGCTACACCTTC. Translated, it gives CSAARVDGYTF. Full variable domain (rest looked up from reference TRBV29-1 and TRBJ1-2): SAVISQKPSRDICQRGTSLTIQCQVDSQVTMMFWYRQQPGQSLTLIATANQGSEATYESGFVIDKFPISRPNLTFSTLTVSNMSPEDSSIYLCSAARVDGYTFGSGTRLTVV.